These 14 T cell receptor beta chains originate from one sample sequenced in a study of PD-L1 blockade in urothelial cancer. Profiled with immunoSEQ multiplex PCR; TCRdb holds only in-frame clones, not every one. The sample yields 45,000 to 55,000 clones, over 65% seen once. Time point here: pretreatment peripheral blood. This sample comprised PBMCs, obtained around atezolizumab (anti-PD-L1) treatment. These receptors originate from a man over 45 with urothelial cancer.

The CDR3 nucleotides are TGTGCCAGTAGTATAGATCTAGGGGCTATCACAGATACGCAGTATTTT. Translation: CASSIDLGAITDTQYF. The rearrangement uses TRBV19 and TRBJ2-3, with D perhaps matching TRBD1 (5 bases). Germline CDR1 is LNHDA and CDR2 is SQIVND (reference sequence). With 0 bases removed from V and 2 bases from J, the gap between germline ends came to 12 bases. The CDR3 contains 16 residues.

The chain carries TRBV11-2 and TRBJ2-1, with D tentatively TRBD1 (6 bases). V gave up 5 bases and J gave up 6 bases, with 17 bases separating them. This CDR3 has 15 amino acids. Per germline, CDR1 SGHAT and CDR2 FQNNGV. The CDR3 bases are TGTGCCAGCAGCCGCCCGGGACACCTGGGCAATGAGCAGTTCTTC. This translates into CASSRPGHLGNEQFF.

The rearrangement links TRBV6-1 to TRBJ2-1; no firm D call. There are 13 residues in the CDR3. Per the germline V gene, CDR1 is MNHNS and CDR2 is SASEGT. Trimming stripped 4 bases from V and 6 bases from J, with 10 bases between. In DNA, the CDR3 is TGTGCCAGCAGTGCCAGGAACTTCAATGAGCAGTTCTTC. Translation gives CASSARNFNEQFF.

The chain has TRBV10-3 and TRBJ2-1; 16 bases are shared with TRBD2. V trimming: 11 bases; J trimming: 8 bases; junction bases outside the gene matches: 15. Germline V lookup: CDR1 ENHRY, CDR2 SYGVKD. The CDR3 has 17 residues. In DNA form, the CDR3 reads TGTGCCCTCTCAAGCCCTGGGACTAGCGGGAGGGCCGATGAGCAGTTCTTC. This sequence encodes CALSSPGTSGRADEQFF.

The chain employs TRBV12-5 and TRBJ2-7, with D unresolved. Trimming removed 0 bases from V and 5 bases from J, with 14 bases in between. The germline V gene has CDR1 LGHNT and CDR2 FRNRAP. The CDR3 length is 15 residues. Here the CDR3 reads CASGLVPTSDHEQYF. For the CDR3, the DNA is TGTGCTAGTGGTTTGGTACCCACGAGCGATCACGAGCAGTACTTC.

The chain carries TRBV28 and TRBJ1-1; D perhaps matches TRBD1 (6 bases). The CDR3 covers 11 residues. The germline V gene has CDR1 MDHEN and CDR2 SYDVKM. V lost 7 bases and J lost 4, with 7 bases in between. For the CDR3, the DNA is TGTGCCAGCACACAGGGCACTGAAGCTTTCTTT. This codes for CASTQGTEAFF.

V is TRBV19 and J is TRBJ2-3, with TRBD2 identical over 10 bases. V lost 3 bases to trimming and J lost 0 bases; unmatched junction nucleotides: 3. The CDR3 covers 16 residues. The germline V gene has CDR1 LNHDA and CDR2 SQIVND (reference sequence). CDR3 residues: CASSIKTSGSTDTQYF. In nucleotides, the CDR3 is TGTGCCAGTAGTATCAAGACTAGCGGGAGCACAGATACGCAGTATTTT.

The chain joins TRBV30 to TRBJ1-3, with a tentative D call TRBD1 (6 bases). Germline-derived CDR1 and CDR2 are GTSNPN and SVGIG (reference sequence). CDR3 length: 14 residues. The V end was cut by 4 bases, the J end by 2 bases, with 12 bases between. The CDR3, as DNA: TGTGCCTGGAAGAATCAGGGGACTGGAAACACCATATATTTT. Translated: CAWKNQGTGNTIYF.

This clone was observed a single time. The chain combines TRBV7-2 with TRBJ1-6; D is unresolved. The germline V gene encodes CDR1 SGHTA and CDR2 FQGNSA. The V and J ends lost 7 bases and 5 bases respectively, with 15 bases between them. CDR3 length: 15 amino acids. The CDR3 bases are TGTGCCAGCAATCCCGGGATATGGGATAATTCACCCCTCCACTTT. Its translation is CASNPGIWDNSPLHF.

This rearrangement joins TRBV2 to TRBJ2-2; 14 nucleotides align to TRBD2. Unmatched junction bases numbered 13, after V lost 7 bases and J lost 3 bases. CDR1 SNHLY and CDR2 FYNNEI come from the germline V gene. The CDR3 is 19 residues long. CDR3 protein: CASTLLTSGRGGYTGELFF. CDR3 DNA sequence: TGTGCCAGCACCCTCTTGACTAGCGGGAGGGGTGGGTACACCGGGGAGCTGTTTTTT.

This clone was seen a few times. The rearrangement joins TRBV7-9 to TRBJ2-1; D not certain. Between the trimmed V and J ends, which lost 6 bases and 5 bases, there was a span of 8 bases. The CDR3 runs to 12 residues. Germline CDR1 is SEHNR and CDR2 is FQNEAQ (reference sequence). The CDR3 spells CASRGSNNEQFF. CDR3 in DNA: TGTGCCAGCAGGGGCTCGAACAATGAGCAGTTCTTC. The full variable domain, completed using reference TRBV7-9 and TRBJ2-1, is DTGVSQNPRHKITKRGQNVTFRCDPISEHNRLYWYRQTLGQGPEFLTYFQNEAQLEKSRLLSDRFSAERPKGSFSTLEIQRTEQGDSAMYLCASRGSNNEQFFGPGTRLTVL.

The gene calls are TRBV25-1 and TRBJ1-1; 7 bases are shared with TRBD1. Germline assignment: CDR1 MGHDK and CDR2 SYGVNS. This CDR3 has 16 amino acids. V gave up 6 bases and J gave up 4 bases; unmatched junction bases: 14. The CDR3 here is CASRGTKGGLVTEAFF. The CDR3 DNA reads TGTGCCAGCAGGGGGACCAAAGGGGGCTTGGTCACTGAAGCTTTCTTT. The whole variable domain, filled in from reference TRBV25-1 and TRBJ1-1, reads EADIYQTPRYLVIGTGKKITLECSQTMGHDKMYWYQQDPGMELHLIHYSYGVNSTEKGDLSSESTVSRIRTEHFPLTLESARPSHTSQYLCASRGTKGGLVTEAFFGQGTRLTVV.

The chain employs TRBV9 and TRBJ1-1; D possibly corresponds to TRBD1 (5 bases). CDR3 length equals 15 residues. The V gene lost 4 bases and the J gene lost 4 bases, with 17 bases spanning the gap. CDR1 and CDR2 (germline): SGDLS, YYNGEE. CDR3 DNA sequence: TGTGCCAGCAGCCTCCGCGGGGGGTTTGGCACTGAAGCTTTCTTT. Its protein product is CASSLRGGFGTEAFF.

The rearrangement links TRBV10-2 to TRBJ1-2; 7 bases fit TRBD1. CDR3 size: 13 residues. Germline CDR1 reads WSHSY; CDR2 reads SAAADI. Germline trimming cut 4 bases from V and 5 bases from J; bases unmatched to any gene: 4. This CDR3 is CASSVRGDYGYTF. The CDR3 nucleotides are TGCGCCAGCAGTGTCAGGGGGGATTATGGCTACACCTTC.